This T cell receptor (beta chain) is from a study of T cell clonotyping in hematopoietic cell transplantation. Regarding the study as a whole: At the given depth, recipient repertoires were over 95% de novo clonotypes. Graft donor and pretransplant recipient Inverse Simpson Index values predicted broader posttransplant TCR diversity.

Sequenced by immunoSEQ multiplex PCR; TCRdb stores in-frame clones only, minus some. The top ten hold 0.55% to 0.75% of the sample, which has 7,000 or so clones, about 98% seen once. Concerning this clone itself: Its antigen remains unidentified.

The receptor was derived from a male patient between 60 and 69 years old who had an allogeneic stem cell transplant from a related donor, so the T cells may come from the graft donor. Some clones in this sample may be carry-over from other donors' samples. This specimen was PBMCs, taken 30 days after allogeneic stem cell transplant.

The CDR3 DNA reads TGCGCCAGCAGCTTGTCCCAGGGGGGCACAGATACGCAGTATTTT. This gives the protein CASSLSQGGTDTQYF. The rearrangement uses TRBV5-1 and TRBJ2-3; 7 bases fit TRBD1. V shed 1 base and J 1 base; nucleotides not matched to a gene: 3. The CDR3 contains 15 residues. CDR1 and CDR2 from the germline V gene are SGHRS and YFSETQ.